This T cell receptor beta chain was identified in a study of tissue T cells after allogeneic stem cell transplantation. TCRdb's table, derived via immunoSEQ multiplex PCR, lists solely in-frame clones and lacks some. Among approximately 8,800 clones listed, roughly a third were seen once. Note on this clone: Its antigen is still unknown. Germline and genes here are mouse. The read gets to within 1 residue of the CDR3 end, and the germline J gene fills in the rest.

Trimming removed 0 bases at V and 0 bases at J, with 6 bases between. The CDR3 has 15 amino acids. CDR1 KGHPV and CDR2 FQNQEV come from the germline V gene (reference sequence). Study-wide findings and caveats: Which tissue TCRs were alloreactive or antigen-specific was not determined. Some clones might be persisting host cells.

Time point here: mouse harvest day 14 after allogeneic transplant. Mouse grafts combined 10^7 T-cell-depleted bone marrow cells with 10^6 splenic CD5+ T cells. Tissues came from B6→BALB/c major-mismatch GVHD mice at day 7 or 14. The chain uses TRBV26 and TRBJ1-3; D gene ambiguous. Sequencing was carried out using skin. The receptor's source is a female BALB/c mouse given C57BL/6 T cells with graft-versus-host disease after an allogeneic hematopoietic cell transplant. The DNA read from the CDR3 is TGTGCCAGCAGTCTGTCACAGCGTTCTGGAAATACGCTCTAT. Protein: CASSLSQRSGNTLY. The full CDR3 protein reads CASSLSQRSGNTLYF.